This T cell receptor beta chain stems from a study of identical twins. Findings of the study overall: The more abundant beta clonotypes in cord blood had fewer insertions, and memory repertoires did not show this. Alpha sequences that were out-of-frame and twin-shared showed an excess of low generation probability. Invariant populations such as MAIT and iNKT cells could partly muddle zero-insertion analyses.

A word on this clonotype: Its target is not known.

TCRdb re-called the 5' RACE reads with MiXCR, one entry per CDR3 protein. The data show 1,800,000 or so distinct CDR3 sequences, roughly 35% seen once. Germline-derived CDR1 and CDR2 are KGHDR and SFDVKD. Trimming pared 4 bases from V and 4 bases from J, leaving 4 bases between. This CDR3 is built from 12 residues. Sequencing was done on a sample of cord blood. The J gene is TRBJ1-5, the V gene TRBV24-1; no firm D call. The TCR sequence derives from a newborn girl in good health. The CDR3 protein is CATSDRNQPQHF. CDR3 bases: TGTGCCACCAGTGACAGGAATCAGCCCCAGCATTTT.